A selection of T cell receptor beta chains follows, all from one sample in a study of blood T cell repertoires in COVID-19. Libraries were prepared by immunoSEQ multiplex PCR; TCRdb keeps only in-frame clonotypes and omits some of them. The sample includes about 120,000 clones, about four fifths of them seen just once. Sequencing was done on a sample of peripheral blood. The origin of the receptors is a human donor in a cohort sampled during active COVID-19. CDR3s include the opening cysteine and the closing phenylalanine or tryptophan. D genes are given only for firm matches. Rows may omit the clone size; those that give it use once, few, many or a size class.

CSAIQGDTEAFF,TGCAGCGCAATACAGGGGGACACTGAAGCTTTCTTT,TRBD1,TRBJ1-1,TRBV29-1,-
CSVDVQNSGNTIYF,TGCAGCGTTGATGTTCAGAACTCTGGAAACACCATATATTTT,-,TRBJ1-3,TRBV29-1,-
CASSSQGARETQYF,TGTGCCAGCAGCTCTCAGGGGGCACGAGAGACCCAGTACTTC,TRBD1,TRBJ2-5,TRBV5-4,-
CSADTTGFGTDTQYF,TGCAGCGCCGATACTACAGGGTTCGGTACAGATACGCAGTATTTT,-,TRBJ2-3,TRBV29-1,-
CSVFEGQLSKSFF,TGCAGCGTCTTCGAGGGACAGCTTTCGAAATCTTTCTTT,TRBD1,TRBJ1-1,TRBV29-1,-
CASRQQVDQPQHF,TGTGCCAGCAGACAACAGGTCGACCAGCCCCAGCATTTT,-,TRBJ1-5,TRBV6-5,-
CASRMTSGANTGELFF,TGTGCCAGCAGGATGACTAGCGGGGCGAACACCGGGGAGCTGTTTTTT,TRBD2,TRBJ2-2,TRBV6-6,-
CASSPGVYEQYF,TGTGCCAGCAGCCCAGGGGTTTACGAGCAGTACTTC,-,TRBJ2-7,TRBV11-3,-
CASSFVHRAYNEQFF,TGTGCCAGCAGCTTCGTCCACAGGGCCTACAATGAGCAGTTCTTC,-,TRBJ2-1,TRBV11-3,-
CASSQDPSGGTGELFF,TGTGCCAGCAGCCAAGACCCTAGCGGGGGCACCGGGGAGCTGTTTTTT,TRBD2,TRBJ2-2,TRBV3-1/TRBV3-2,-
CASSRRTGASYEQYF,TGCGCCAGCAGCCGCCGGACAGGGGCGTCCTACGAGCAGTACTTC,TRBD1,TRBJ2-7,TRBV5-1,-
CASRPQGVGTDTQYF,TGTGCCAGCAGGCCACAGGGGGTAGGTACAGATACGCAGTATTTT,TRBD1,TRBJ2-3,TRBV28,once
CASGRQGAYNEQFF,TGTGCCAGCGGCCGACAGGGTGCCTACAATGAGCAGTTCTTC,TRBD1,TRBJ2-1,TRBV27,-
CATSDWGQAGVKNEQFF,TGTGCCACCAGTGACTGGGGACAAGCGGGAGTAAAAAATGAGCAGTTCTTC,TRBD2,TRBJ2-1,TRBV24-1,-
CASSGLQTSYEQYF,TGCGCCAGCTCGGGACTTCAAACCTCCTACGAGCAGTACTTC,-,TRBJ2-7,TRBV5-1,-
CASSETGRTGSPLHF,TGTGCCAGCAGTGAAACAGGGAGGACAGGTTCACCCCTCCACTTT,TRBD1,TRBJ1-6,TRBV2,-
CASGRLAGYEQYF,TGTGCCAGCGGTAGGCTAGCGGGCTACGAGCAGTACTTC,TRBD2,TRBJ2-7,TRBV7-9,-
CASSFNGNTIYF,TGTGCCAGCAGTTTCAATGGAAACACCATATATTTT,-,TRBJ1-3,TRBV12-3/TRBV12-4,many
CASSPGTSGRGHEQYF,TGTGCCAGCTCACCGGGGACTAGCGGGAGGGGCCACGAGCAGTACTTC,TRBD2,TRBJ2-7,TRBV18,-
CASSLLAGSIRETQYF,TGTGCCAGCAGCTTACTAGCGGGTAGTATCAGGGAGACCCAGTACTTC,TRBD2,TRBJ2-5,TRBV7-2,once
CASSPQATGTGELFF,TGTGCCAGCAGCCCTCAAGCGACTGGCACCGGGGAGCTGTTTTTT,-,TRBJ2-2,TRBV7-8,-
CASSKGPGMGLNFHEQYF,TGTGCCAGCAGCAAAGGGCCCGGTATGGGACTTAACTTCCACGAGCAGTACTTC,-,TRBJ2-7,TRBV21-1,few
CASSNSYGYTF,TGCGCCAGCAGCAACAGCTATGGCTACACCTTC,-,TRBJ1-2,TRBV5-1,-
CAVGQGESSPLHF,TGTGCCGTTGGACAGGGGGAAAGTTCACCCCTCCACTTT,TRBD1,TRBJ1-6,TRBV10-3,-
CASSWQMVSNTGELFF,TGTGCCAGCAGCTGGCAGATGGTATCGAACACCGGGGAGCTGTTTTTT,-,TRBJ2-2,TRBV5-6,-
CASSPPTENNSPLHF,TGTGCCAGCAGTCCCCCGACAGAAAATAATTCACCCCTCCACTTT,-,TRBJ1-6,TRBV28,-
CASSLIGRDRYGYTF,TGTGCCAGCAGCTTAATTGGCAGGGATCGCTATGGCTACACCTTC,-,TRBJ1-2,TRBV7-9,-
CASSDETSGIRDTQYF,TGTGCCAGCAGCGATGAGACTAGCGGGATAAGAGATACGCAGTATTTT,TRBD2,TRBJ2-3,TRBV7-3,-
CATSRDRTGGRNEQFF,TGTGCCACCAGCAGAGATCGGACGGGAGGGCGGAATGAGCAGTTCTTC,TRBD2,TRBJ2-1,TRBV15,-
CASSQPGQSNTEAFF,TGCGCCAGCAGCCAACCCGGACAGTCAAACACTGAAGCTTTCTTT,-,TRBJ1-1,TRBV4-3,few
CASSLTGANSPLHF,TGTGCCAGCAGCTTAACAGGGGCCAATTCACCCCTCCACTTT,TRBD1,TRBJ1-6,TRBV7-6,once
CASSQDVSYGYTF,TGCGCCAGCAGCCAAGATGTTAGCTATGGCTACACCTTC,-,TRBJ1-2,TRBV4-3,-
CASSYISTSGETQYF,TGTGCCAGCAGTTACATCTCGACTAGCGGGGAGACCCAGTACTTC,TRBD2,TRBJ2-5,TRBV6-5,-
CASSHLDRGGRAFF,TGTGCCAGCAGCCACCTGGACAGGGGCGGACGAGCTTTCTTT,TRBD1,TRBJ1-1,TRBV3-1/TRBV3-2,few
CASSPGVWTEAFF,TGCGCCAGCAGCCCAGGGGTTTGGACTGAAGCTTTCTTT,-,TRBJ1-1,TRBV5-1,-
CASGVRENTEAFF,TGTGCCAGCGGCGTCAGGGAGAACACTGAAGCTTTCTTT,-,TRBJ1-1,TRBV12-3/TRBV12-4,-
CASSSSGTGRQYF,TGTGCCAGCAGTTCGAGCGGGACAGGGAGGCAGTACTTC,TRBD1,TRBJ2-7,TRBV6-5,few
CASSLTGMNTEAFF,TGTGCCAGCAGCTTGACAGGGATGAACACTGAAGCTTTCTTT,TRBD1,TRBJ1-1,TRBV9,-
CASSAGERYTGELFF,TGTGCCAGCAGCGCTGGGGAGAGATACACCGGGGAGCTGTTTTTT,-,TRBJ2-2,TRBV9,-
CASRILQSNTEAFF,TGCGCCAGCAGGATCTTACAGAGCAACACTGAAGCTTTCTTT,-,TRBJ1-1,TRBV5-1,few
CASSSGISYNEQFF,TGTGCCAGCAGTAGCGGGATCTCCTACAATGAGCAGTTCTTC,TRBD2,TRBJ2-1,TRBV6-5,-